The T cell receptor beta chain described here comes from a study of blood T cell repertoires in COVID-19. Per the germline V gene, CDR1 is MDHEN and CDR2 is SYDVKM. Unmatched junction bases numbered 7, after V lost 3 bases and J lost 0 bases. CDR3 length: 17 residues. Per the original methods: For nucleated cells, counts were estimated from reference gene primer amplification. Sequencing was performed with immunoSEQ multiplex PCR; in TCRdb, only in-frame clones are kept and a portion is missing. That table gives V, J and clone size, and the DNA gave D and trimming. This repertoire shows some 150,000 clones, 75% to 90% found once; its top ten account for 2.5% to 3%.

Sequencing input: peripheral blood. The origin of this receptor is a man between 60 and 70 years old with active or convalescent COVID-19. The chain uses TRBV28 and TRBJ2-7; 11 positions match TRBD2. The CDR3 here is CASSFPGLAANSYEQYF. The CDR3 DNA sequence: TGTGCCAGCAGTTTCCCGGGACTAGCGGCCAACTCCTACGAGCAGTACTTC.